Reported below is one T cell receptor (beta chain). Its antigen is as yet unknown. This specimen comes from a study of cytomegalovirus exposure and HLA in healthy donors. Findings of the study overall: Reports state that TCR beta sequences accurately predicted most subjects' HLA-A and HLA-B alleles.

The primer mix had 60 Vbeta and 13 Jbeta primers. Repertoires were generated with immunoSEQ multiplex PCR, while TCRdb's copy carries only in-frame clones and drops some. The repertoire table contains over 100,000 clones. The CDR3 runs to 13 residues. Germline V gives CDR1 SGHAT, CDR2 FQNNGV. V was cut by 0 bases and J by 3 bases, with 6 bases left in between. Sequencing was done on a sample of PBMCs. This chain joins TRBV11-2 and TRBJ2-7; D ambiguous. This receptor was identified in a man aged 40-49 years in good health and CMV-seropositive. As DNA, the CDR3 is TGTGCCAGCAGCTTAGATCGGGTCTACGAGCAGTACTTC. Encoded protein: CASSLDRVYEQYF.